This TCR beta chain was sequenced during a study of identifying expanded T cells in peripheral blood. General observations from the study: Across healthy donors, higher total template counts meant significantly greater approximately two-week count variance. Technical replicates showed about 1.2 changed clones; about two weeks approximately 16; four weeks 19.

TCRdb keeps only in-frame clones here, not all; method: immunoSEQ multiplex PCR. The sample lists about 100,000 clones; roughly 85% were seen once. Collection occurred without any documented infections or immune events in donors. To note about this clone: Antigen unknown.

The CDR3 length is 13 residues. V dropped 8 bases and J dropped 6 bases, with 13 bases sitting between them. CDR1 is SEHNR and CDR2 is FQNEAQ in the germline V gene (reference sequence). The sample taken for sequencing was blood. The V and J genes are TRBV7-9 and TRBJ1-4; D gene ambiguous. The receptor's source is a person aged 18 to 70 in good health. In DNA, the CDR3 is TGTGCCAGCGGGAGGAGGGAGGATGAAAAACTGTTTTTT. Its translation: CASGRREDEKLFF.